The 22 T cell receptor beta chains in this list originate from one sample, sequenced in a study of blood T cell repertoires in COVID-19. TCRdb's table, derived via immunoSEQ multiplex PCR, lists solely in-frame clones and lacks some. This sample has about 49,000 clones, with around 85% found just once. Source material: peripheral blood. The receptors stem from a human donor in a cohort sampled during active COVID-19.

This CDR3 is CASSLERGPTTNEKLFF. CDR3 nucleotide sequence: TGTGCCAGCAGCTTAGAAAGGGGTCCGACAACTAATGAAAAACTGTTTTTT. The V and J genes are TRBV7-2 and TRBJ1-4; possible D gene TRBD1, 5 bases. The CDR3 spans 17 residues. Trimming removed 1 base at V and 0 bases at J, with 12 bases between. Germline V gene sequence: CDR1 SGHTA, CDR2 FQGNSA.

The chain has TRBV6-2 or TRBV6-3 and TRBJ2-5, with TRBD2 matching 8 bases. Germline V lookup: CDR1 MNHEY, CDR2 SVGEGT. This CDR3 has 14 amino acids. The trim removed 0 bases at V and 5 bases at J, leaving 2 bases unmatched. The CDR3: CASSYSGLVETQYF. Written as DNA, the CDR3 is TGTGCCAGCAGTTACTCGGGACTAGTGGAGACCCAGTACTTC.

This chain connects TRBV7-2 to TRBJ1-1; no reliable D call. V lost 6 bases and J 5 bases, leaving 19 bases between the germline ends. CDR3 length equals 15 residues. Per the germline V gene, CDR1 is SGHTA and CDR2 is FQGNSA. The CDR3 spells CASSVRIGSTTEAFF. In DNA form, the CDR3 reads TGTGCCAGCAGTGTTCGGATAGGGAGTACGACTGAAGCTTTCTTT.

This clone has only one observation. The rearrangement uses TRBV4-1 and TRBJ2-1; D gene ambiguous. Germline CDR1 reads MGHRA; CDR2 reads YSYEKL. The V end was cut by 0 bases, the J end by 2 bases, with 11 bases between. The CDR3 consists of 16 residues. CDR3 protein: CASSQDLAGPYNEQFF. The CDR3 DNA is TGCGCCAGCAGCCAAGATTTGGCTGGGCCCTACAATGAGCAGTTCTTC.

The table lists this clone with a few counts. This rearrangement joins TRBV5-5 to TRBJ2-1; 15 bases agree with TRBD2. The J segment lost 10 bases and the V segment lost 4 bases, leaving 9 bases of the junction unmatched. Germline CDR1 SGHKS, CDR2 YYEKEE (reference sequence). This CDR3 has 16 residues. The CDR3 DNA sequence: TGTGCCAGCAGCAGCGGACTAGCGGGAGGGCCAGAGGAGCAGTTCTTC. As protein: CASSSGLAGGPEEQFF.

The V gene is TRBV20-1, the J gene TRBJ2-4; TRBD2 agrees at 16 bases. From germline, CDR1 is DFQATT and CDR2 SNEGSKA (reference sequence). There are 18 residues in the CDR3. The ends lost 3 bases at V and 0 bases at J; junction bases unmatched: 5. The DNA for the CDR3 is TGCAGTGCTAGTGCGGGACTAGCGGGGGGGCTAGCCAAAAACATTCAGTACTTC. It encodes CSASAGLAGGLAKNIQYF.

The chain joins TRBV18 to TRBJ1-2, with a weak D call TRBD1 (5 bases). The CDR3 runs 13 residues. Trimming took 6 bases from V and 8 from J, leaving 16 bases between them. From germline, CDR1 is KGHSH and CDR2 LQKENI. Written as DNA, the CDR3 is TGTGCCAGCTCCCGCGACAGTGTAGACGGCTACACCTTC. It encodes CASSRDSVDGYTF.

This clone was seen just once. The V call is TRBV2, the J call TRBJ2-5, with 12 bases that match TRBD2. Trimming took 8 bases from V and 4 from J; bases not matched to a gene: 5. CDR3 length: 14 residues. Germline CDR1 and CDR2: SNHLY and FYNNEI. The CDR3: CASLLLAGGETQYF. In DNA form, the CDR3 reads TGTGCCAGCCTATTACTAGCGGGAGGAGAGACCCAGTACTTC. Full variable domain (outside the CDR3, taken from reference TRBV2 and TRBJ2-5): EPEVTQTPSHQVTQMGQEVILRCVPISNHLYFYWYRQILGQKVEFLVSFYNNEISEKSEIFDDQFSVERPDGSNFTLKIRSTKLEDSAMYFCASLLLAGGETQYFGPGTRLLVL.

This chain uses TRBV13 with TRBJ2-1, with D possibly TRBD2 on 5 matching bases. V shed 3 bases and J shed 6 bases, with 18 bases lying between them. Germline values: CDR1 PRHDT, CDR2 FYEKMQ (reference sequence). This CDR3 is built from 16 residues. The CDR3: CASSLRVIAAGNEQFF. CDR3 DNA sequence: TGTGCCAGCAGCTTGAGGGTGATAGCTGCTGGCAATGAGCAGTTCTTC.

A single count supports this clone. The rearrangement uses TRBV24-1 and TRBJ1-1, with D unresolved. Trimming took off 5 bases at V and 3 bases at J, with 9 bases between the two ends. The CDR3 has 13 residues. Germline CDR1 KGHDR, CDR2 SFDVKD. CDR3 DNA: TGTGCCACCAGTGGGGCATCCGACACTGAAGCTTTCTTT. Protein: CATSGASDTEAFF.

This chain links TRBV2 with TRBJ2-2; 9 bases agree with TRBD1. V was pared by 6 bases and J by 6 bases, with 8 bases of the junction left unmatched. Germline lookup yields CDR1 SNHLY and CDR2 FYNNEI. The CDR3 runs to 15 residues. The CDR3 coding sequence is TGTGCCAGCAGGGGGGGGACAGGGACGGCCGGGGAGCTGTTTTTT. The encoded protein is CASRGGTGTAGELFF.

The chain recombines TRBV7-2 with TRBJ2-7; D is undetermined. The CDR3 totals 15 residues. The germline V and J ends were trimmed by 4 bases and 3 bases, with 16 bases remaining between them. Germline V gene sequence: CDR1 SGHTA, CDR2 FQGNSA. CDR3 amino acids: CASSSTDLLRYEQYF. The DNA for the CDR3 is TGTGCCAGCAGCTCAACCGACTTATTGCGCTACGAGCAGTACTTC.

CDR3 sequence (DNA): TGTGCCACCAGTGATTTCGGGGAGGGCACCGGGGAGCTGTTTTTT. Residues: CATSDFGEGTGELFF. J is TRBJ2-2 and V is TRBV24-1, with TRBD2 identical over 7 bases. Germline V CDR1 and CDR2: KGHDR, SFDVKD. V lost 1 base and J lost 4; bases outside the gene matches: 2. The CDR3 contains 15 residues.

The chain carries TRBV5-1 and TRBJ1-1, with 7 bases identical to TRBD1. This CDR3 region has 12 residues. V shed 1 base and J 11 bases; nucleotides not matched to a gene: 5. Germline V gives CDR1 SGHRS, CDR2 YFSETQ. The CDR3 DNA reads as TGCGCCAGCAGCTTGACAGGGGAAACTGCTTTCTTT. Protein sequence: CASSLTGETAFF.

The chain combines TRBV11-3 with TRBJ2-7, with 14 positions matching TRBD2. The V gene's germline CDR1 is SGHNT and CDR2 YENEEA. The CDR3 is made up of 16 amino acids. V was pared by 4 bases and J by 0 bases, with 2 bases of the junction left unmatched. This chain's CDR3 is CASSSGTSGSSYEQYF. The CDR3 nucleotides are TGTGCCAGCAGCTCGGGGACTAGCGGGAGCTCCTACGAGCAGTACTTC.

The chain carries TRBV20-1 and TRBJ1-4; D call uncertain. Germline CDR1 DFQATT, CDR2 SNEGSKA (reference sequence). V lost 3 bases, J lost 5 bases, and 10 bases lay in between. The CDR3 contains 13 residues. The CDR3 sequence is CSASRGWNEKLFF. The CDR3 region has the DNA TGCAGTGCTAGTAGAGGGTGGAATGAAAAACTGTTTTTT.

The rearrangement joins TRBV19 to TRBJ1-5; a possible D gene is TRBD1 (5 bases). V was pared by 3 bases and J by 4 bases, with 7 bases between. Per the germline V gene, CDR1 is LNHDA and CDR2 is SQIVND (reference sequence). This CDR3 contains 13 residues. CDR3 DNA sequence: TGTGCCAGTAGTATCAGGGTTAATCAGCCCCAGCATTTT. It specifies CASSIRVNQPQHF.

This chain uses TRBV5-4 with TRBJ1-4; 10 bases agree with TRBD1. This CDR3 region has 15 residues. V dropped 1 base and J dropped 7; count of bases not matched to a gene: 4. Germline V gene lookup returns CDR1 SGHNT and CDR2 YYREEE (reference sequence). The CDR3 reads CASSLMTGGVEKLFF. Written as DNA, the CDR3 is TGTGCCAGCAGCTTGATGACAGGGGGCGTTGAAAAACTGTTTTTT.

The rearrangement uses TRBV18 and TRBJ2-1; the match to TRBD2 covers 8 bases. The ends lost 2 bases at V and 2 bases at J; junction bases unmatched: 8. The CDR3 is 17 amino acids. Germline assignment: CDR1 KGHSH and CDR2 LQKENI. CDR3 region: CASSPNSGIFAYNEQFF. CDR3 sequence (DNA): TGTGCCAGCTCACCAAATAGCGGGATATTCGCCTACAATGAGCAGTTCTTC.

This sequence joins TRBV5-6 and TRBJ2-3; TRBD2 matches 8 bases. The V and J ends lost 3 bases and 0 bases, in that order; junction bases with no gene match: 6. Germline CDR1 is SGHDT and CDR2 is YYEEEE. The CDR3 length is 16 residues. The CDR3 region has the DNA TGTGCCAGCAGCTACCTGCGGGGGGCAAGCACAGATACGCAGTATTTT. Protein: CASSYLRGASTDTQYF.

The genes are TRBV5-5 and TRBJ2-3; no clear D. Trimming removed 0 bases from V and 0 bases from J, with 5 bases in between. Germline V gives CDR1 SGHKS, CDR2 YYEKEE (reference sequence). The CDR3 totals 14 residues. The CDR3 nucleotides are TGTGCCAGCAGCTTGGGGAGAAGCACAGATACGCAGTATTTT. It encodes CASSLGRSTDTQYF.

The chain is built from TRBV5-1 and TRBJ1-3; D not certain. The CDR3 is made up of 17 amino acids. Germline V lookup: CDR1 SGHRS, CDR2 YFSETQ. The ends were cut back, 4 bases at V and 0 bases at J, with 17 bases in the middle. CDR3 in amino acids: CASSLIAGSTSGNTIYF. The DNA for the CDR3 is TGCGCCAGCAGCCTCATTGCAGGAAGCACCTCTGGAAACACCATATATTTT.